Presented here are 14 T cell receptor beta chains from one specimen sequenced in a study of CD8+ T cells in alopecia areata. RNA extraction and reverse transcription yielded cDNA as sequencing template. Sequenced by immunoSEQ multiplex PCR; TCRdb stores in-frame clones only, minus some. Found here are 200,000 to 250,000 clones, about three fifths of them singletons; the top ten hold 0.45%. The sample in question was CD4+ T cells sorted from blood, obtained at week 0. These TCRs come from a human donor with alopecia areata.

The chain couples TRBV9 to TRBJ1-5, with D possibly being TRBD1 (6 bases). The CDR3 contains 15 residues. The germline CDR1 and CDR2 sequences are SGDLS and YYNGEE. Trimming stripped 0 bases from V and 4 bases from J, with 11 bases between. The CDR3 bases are TGTGCCAGCAGCGTAGCACCAGGGGAGAATCAGCCCCAGCATTTT. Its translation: CASSVAPGENQPQHF.

The CDR3 DNA reads as TGTGCCAGCAGTCCTCGACAGGACTATGGCTACACCTTC. It is translated as CASSPRQDYGYTF. This rearrangement joins TRBV6-5 to TRBJ1-2, with D maybe TRBD1 (6 bases). Per germline, CDR1 MNHEY and CDR2 SVGAGI. V lost 5 bases to trimming and J lost 3 bases, with 10 bases between them. CDR3 length: 13 residues.

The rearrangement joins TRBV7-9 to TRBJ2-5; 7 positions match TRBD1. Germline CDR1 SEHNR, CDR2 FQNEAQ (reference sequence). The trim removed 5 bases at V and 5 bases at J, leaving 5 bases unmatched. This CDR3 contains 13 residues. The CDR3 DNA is TGTGCCAGCAGCCTCGGGACAGCGGAGACCCAGTACTTC. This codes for CASSLGTAETQYF.

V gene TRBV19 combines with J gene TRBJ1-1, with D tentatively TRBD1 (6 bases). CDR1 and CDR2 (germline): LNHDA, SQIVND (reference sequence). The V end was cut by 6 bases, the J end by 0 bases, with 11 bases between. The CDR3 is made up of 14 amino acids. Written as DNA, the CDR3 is TGTGCCAGTAGGCAGGGGCTAATGAACACTGAAGCTTTCTTT. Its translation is CASRQGLMNTEAFF.

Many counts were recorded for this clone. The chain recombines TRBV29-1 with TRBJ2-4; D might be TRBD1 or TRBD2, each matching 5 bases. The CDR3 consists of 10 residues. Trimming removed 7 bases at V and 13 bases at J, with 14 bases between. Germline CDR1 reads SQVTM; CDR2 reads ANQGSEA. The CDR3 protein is CSGRDAAQYF. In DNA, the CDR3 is TGCAGCGGCCGGGACGCGGCACAGTACTTC.

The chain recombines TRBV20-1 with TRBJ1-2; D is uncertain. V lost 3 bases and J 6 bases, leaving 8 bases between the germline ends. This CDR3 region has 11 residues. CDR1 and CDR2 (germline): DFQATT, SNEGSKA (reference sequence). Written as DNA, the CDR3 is TGCAGTGCTAGGAGTGTCCATGGCTACACCTTC. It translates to CSARSVHGYTF.

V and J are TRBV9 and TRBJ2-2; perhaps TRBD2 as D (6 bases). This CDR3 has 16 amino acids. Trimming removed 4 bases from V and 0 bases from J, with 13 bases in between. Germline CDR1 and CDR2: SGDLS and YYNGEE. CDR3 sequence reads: CASSPTWGANTGELFF. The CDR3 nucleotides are TGTGCCAGCAGCCCGACGTGGGGGGCGAACACCGGGGAGCTGTTTTTT.

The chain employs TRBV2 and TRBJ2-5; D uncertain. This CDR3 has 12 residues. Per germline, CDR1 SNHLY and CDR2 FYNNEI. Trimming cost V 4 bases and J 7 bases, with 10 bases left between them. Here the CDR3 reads CASSVTRGTQYF. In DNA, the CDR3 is TGTGCCAGCAGTGTAACCCGCGGGACCCAGTACTTC.

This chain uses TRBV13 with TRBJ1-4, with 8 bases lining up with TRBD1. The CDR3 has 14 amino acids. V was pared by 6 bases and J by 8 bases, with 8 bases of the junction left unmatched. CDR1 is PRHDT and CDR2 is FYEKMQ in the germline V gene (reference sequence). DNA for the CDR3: TGTGCCAGCAGACGCGGACAGGGCGGCGAAAAACTGTTTTTT. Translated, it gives CASRRGQGGEKLFF. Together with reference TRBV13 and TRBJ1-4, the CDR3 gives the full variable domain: AAGVIQSPRHLIKEKRETATLKCYPIPRHDTVYWYQQGPGQDPQFLISFYEKMQSDKGSIPDRFSAQQFSDYHSELNMSSLELGDSALYFCASRRGQGGEKLFFGSGTQLSVL.

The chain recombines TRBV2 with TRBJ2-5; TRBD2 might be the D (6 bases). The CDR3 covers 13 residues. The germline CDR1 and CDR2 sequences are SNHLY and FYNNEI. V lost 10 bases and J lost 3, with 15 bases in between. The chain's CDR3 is CATQVGGEETQYF. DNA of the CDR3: TGTGCCACCCAAGTAGGAGGGGAAGAGACCCAGTACTTC.

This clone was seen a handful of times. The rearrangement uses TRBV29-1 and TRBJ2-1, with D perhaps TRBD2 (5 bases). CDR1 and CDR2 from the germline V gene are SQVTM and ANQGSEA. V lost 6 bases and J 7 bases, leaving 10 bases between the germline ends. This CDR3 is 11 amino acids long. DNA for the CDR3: TGCAGCGTCCTAGCAGTTAATGAGCAGTTCTTC. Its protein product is CSVLAVNEQFF.

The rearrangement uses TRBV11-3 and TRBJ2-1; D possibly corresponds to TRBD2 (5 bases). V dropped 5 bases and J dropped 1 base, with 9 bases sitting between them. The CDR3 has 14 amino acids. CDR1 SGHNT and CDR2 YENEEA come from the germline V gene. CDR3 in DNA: TGTGCCAGCAGCGGAGGCTCGTCCTACAATGAGCAGTTCTTC. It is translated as CASSGGSSYNEQFF.

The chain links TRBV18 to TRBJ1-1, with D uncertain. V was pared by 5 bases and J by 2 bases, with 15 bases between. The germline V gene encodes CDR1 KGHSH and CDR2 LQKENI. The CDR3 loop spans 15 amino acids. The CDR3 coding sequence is TGTGCCAGCTCATCCAACCCCGGGAGAAACACTGAAGCTTTCTTT. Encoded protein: CASSSNPGRNTEAFF.

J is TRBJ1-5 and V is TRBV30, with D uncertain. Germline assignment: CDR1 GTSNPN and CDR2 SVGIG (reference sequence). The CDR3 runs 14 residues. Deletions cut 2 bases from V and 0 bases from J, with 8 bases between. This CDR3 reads CAWSQDLSNQPQHF. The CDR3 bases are TGTGCCTGGAGTCAGGATCTTAGCAATCAGCCCCAGCATTTT. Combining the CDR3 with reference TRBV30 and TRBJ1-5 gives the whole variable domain SQTIHQWPATLVQPVGSPLSLECTVEGTSNPNLYWYRQAAGRGLQLLFYSVGIGQISSEVPQNLSASRPQDRQFILSSKKLLLSDSGFYLCAWSQDLSNQPQHFGDGTRLSIL.